One sample yielded the 3 T cell receptor beta chains listed below, sequenced in a study of T cell repertoires in cytomegalovirus infection. A single record per CDR3 protein comes from TCRdb applying MiXCR to the reads. This sample has hundreds of thousands of distinct CDR3 sequences; 33% occur once, and the top ten carry 17%. These TCRs' antigens remain unknown. The specimen comprised cultured PBMCs, sampled from culture after CMV antigen stimulation. These receptors were obtained from a human donor in good health (CMV status not recorded). Some clones in this sample may be carry-over from other donors' samples.

This clonotype was found once. The chain uses TRBV19 and TRBJ2-7; D uncertain. Trimming took off 5 bases at V and 7 bases at J, with 18 bases between the two ends. Germline CDR1 LNHDA, CDR2 SQIVND (reference sequence). CDR3 length: 14 residues. CDR3 nucleotides: TGTGCCAGTAGTTTCAAAATAAACTTGGGTGAGCAGTACGTC. It encodes CASSFKINLGEQYV.

This clonotype was recorded many times. This chain joins TRBV7-2 and TRBJ2-3; 9 bases are shared with TRBD2. The V and J ends lost 7 bases and 0 bases, in that order; junction bases with no gene match: 23. The CDR3 loop spans 21 amino acids. Germline lookup yields CDR1 SGHTA and CDR2 FQGNSA. CDR3 nucleotides: TGTGCCAGCATTTTACAGGCCCCGGGACTAGCCCTAGTTGCCAGCACAGATACGCAGTATTTT. Its protein product is CASILQAPGLALVASTDTQYF. Drawing the rest from reference TRBV7-2 and TRBJ2-3, the complete variable domain is GAGVSQSPSNKVTEKGKDVELRCDPISGHTALYWYRQSLGQGLEFLIYFQGNSAPDKSGLPSDRFSAERTGGSVSTLTIQRTQQEDSAVYLCASILQAPGLALVASTDTQYFGPGTRLTVL.

This rearrangement joins TRBV29-1 to TRBJ2-5; possibly TRBD1 for D (5 bases). Germline CDR1 and CDR2: SQVTM and ANQGSEA. This CDR3 has 12 amino acids. Trimming cost V 6 bases and J 5 bases, with 13 bases left between them. The CDR3 loop is CSVADTGETQYF. CDR3 sequence (DNA): TGCAGCGTCGCGGACACCGGGGAGACCCAGTACTTC.